The rows below give T cell receptor beta chains drawn from one sample of a study of T-cell reconstitution after alpha-beta-depleted transplantation in children. In TCRdb, the PCR reads were re-called with MiXCR into one record per CDR3 protein. The sample has some 840,000 distinct CDR3 sequences; under 20% are singletons. The input for sequencing was PBMCs, mostly from graft donor cells, taken 360 days after TCRalphabeta/CD19-depleted stem cell transplant. The origin of the receptors is a male patient between 5 and 17 years old who had a stem cell transplant for acute lymphoblastic leukemia, so the T cells may come from the graft donor. The CDR3 runs from the conserved cysteine through the conserved F or W. D genes are given only for firm matches. Size tells how often a clone was seen (once, few, many) or the class of an expanded clone, and some rows leave it out.

j_call: TRBJ2-7
d_call: TRBD1
clone_size: few
v_call: TRBV5-1
cdr3_nt: TGCGCCAGCAGCTTGGTCCCGGGACAGGGGGCAGTGCAGTACTTC
cdr3_aa: CASSLVPGQGAVQYF

j_call: TRBJ2-7
d_call: .
clone_size: many
v_call: TRBV4-1
cdr3_nt: TGCGCCAGCAGCCAAGATTTTCGGGGTTGGGGGCACTACGAGCAGTACTTC
cdr3_aa: CASSQDFRGWGHYEQYF

j_call: TRBJ1-1
d_call: TRBD1
clone_size: once
v_call: TRBV6-5
cdr3_nt: TGTGCCAGCAGTTATGGTCGAGGGGGCCGAAACACTGAAGCTTTCTTT
cdr3_aa: CASSYGRGGRNTEAFF

j_call: TRBJ2-3
d_call: .
clone_size: few
v_call: TRBV5-5
cdr3_nt: TGTGCCAGCAGCCCTAAGGCCCTAGACACAGATACGCAGTATTTT
cdr3_aa: CASSPKALDTDTQYF

j_call: TRBJ2-7
d_call: .
clone_size: .
v_call: TRBV3-1
cdr3_nt: TGTGCCAGCAGCCAAGCCAGGGTCTACGAGCAGTACTTC
cdr3_aa: CASSQARVYEQYF

j_call: TRBJ2-1
d_call: .
clone_size: .
v_call: TRBV3-1
cdr3_nt: TGTGCCAGCAGCCAAGTGTCTGAGAGCGGAAACAATGAGCAGTTCTTC
cdr3_aa: CASSQVSESGNNEQFF

j_call: TRBJ2-1
d_call: TRBD2
clone_size: many
v_call: TRBV4-1
cdr3_nt: TGCGCCAGCAGCGAGCCGGGAGGGGGGAATGAGCAGTTCTTC
cdr3_aa: CASSEPGGGNEQFF

j_call: TRBJ2-5
d_call: TRBD1
clone_size: .
v_call: TRBV29-1
cdr3_nt: TGCAGCGTCCTCCGGGACAGGGGAAGTCGGGAGGCGGACTTC
cdr3_aa: CSVLRDRGSREADF

j_call: TRBJ2-7
d_call: TRBD2
clone_size: few
v_call: TRBV20-1
cdr3_nt: TGCAGTGCTAGACCCTACGCGGGAGGGTACTACGAGCAGTACTTC
cdr3_aa: CSARPYAGGYYEQYF

j_call: TRBJ2-1
d_call: TRBD2
clone_size: .
v_call: TRBV7-6
cdr3_nt: TGTGCCAGCAGCTTGCACACTAGCGGGAGGGCCAATGAGCAGTTCTTC
cdr3_aa: CASSLHTSGRANEQFF

j_call: TRBJ2-5
d_call: .
clone_size: few
v_call: TRBV11-2
cdr3_nt: TGTGCCAGCACCCGGGGTGCAGGGTTGTTAGGTCTCGAGACCCAGTACTTC
cdr3_aa: CASTRGAGLLGLETQYF

j_call: TRBJ2-6
d_call: TRBD1
clone_size: .
v_call: TRBV3-1
cdr3_nt: TGTGCCAGCAGCCCCCGACAAGGCCGGGACAGATCACCCGGGGCCAACGTCCTGACTTTC
cdr3_aa: CASSPRQGRDRSPGANVLTF

j_call: TRBJ2-7
d_call: .
clone_size: .
v_call: TRBV29-1
cdr3_nt: TGCAGCGTTGAAGACAACGAGAGGGAGCAGTACTTC
cdr3_aa: CSVEDNEREQYF

j_call: TRBJ2-7
d_call: TRBD2
clone_size: few
v_call: TRBV20-1
cdr3_nt: TGCAGTGCTAGAGATCAATCTAGCGGTAACGAGCAGTACTTC
cdr3_aa: CSARDQSSGNEQYF

j_call: TRBJ2-2
d_call: .
clone_size: many
v_call: TRBV10-3
cdr3_nt: TGTGCCATCAGTGATCTGGGCTACACCGGGGAGCTGTTTTTT
cdr3_aa: CAISDLGYTGELFF

j_call: TRBJ2-1
d_call: .
clone_size: few
v_call: TRBV24-1
cdr3_nt: TGTGCCACCGGTCCTGGGGGTTACAATGAGCAGTTCTTC
cdr3_aa: CATGPGGYNEQFF

j_call: TRBJ1-1
d_call: .
clone_size: few
v_call: TRBV15
cdr3_nt: TGTGCCACCAGCAGAGATCAGGGAGTCAACACTGAAGCTTTCTTT
cdr3_aa: CATSRDQGVNTEAFF

j_call: TRBJ1-4
d_call: TRBD1
clone_size: .
v_call: TRBV29-1
cdr3_nt: TGCAGCGTGCACCTTCGCACCCGACAGGGGATGGATAAACTGTTTTTT
cdr3_aa: CSVHLRTRQGMDKLFF

j_call: TRBJ2-2
d_call: .
clone_size: .
v_call: TRBV15
cdr3_nt: TGTGCCACCAGCAGATCCCCCCTCGACTTGAACACCGGGGAGCTGTTTTTT
cdr3_aa: CATSRSPLDLNTGELFF

j_call: TRBJ2-7
d_call: TRBD2
clone_size: few
v_call: TRBV5-6
cdr3_nt: TGTGCCAGCACCCCTATAGCGGGAGACGGCGAGCAGTACTTC
cdr3_aa: CASTPIAGDGEQYF

j_call: TRBJ1-1
d_call: .
clone_size: few
v_call: TRBV25-1
cdr3_nt: TGTGCCAGCAGTGACGGGACTGAAGCTTTCTTT
cdr3_aa: CASSDGTEAFF

j_call: TRBJ2-1
d_call: TRBD2
clone_size: .
v_call: TRBV28
cdr3_nt: TGTGCCATTAGACTAGCGGCTAGCTCCTACAATGAGCAGTTCTTC
cdr3_aa: CAIRLAASSYNEQFF

j_call: TRBJ2-3
d_call: .
clone_size: .
v_call: TRBV7-2
cdr3_nt: TGTGCCAGCAGCTTAGAGACAGCCGACGAGGATACGCAGTATTTT
cdr3_aa: CASSLETADEDTQYF